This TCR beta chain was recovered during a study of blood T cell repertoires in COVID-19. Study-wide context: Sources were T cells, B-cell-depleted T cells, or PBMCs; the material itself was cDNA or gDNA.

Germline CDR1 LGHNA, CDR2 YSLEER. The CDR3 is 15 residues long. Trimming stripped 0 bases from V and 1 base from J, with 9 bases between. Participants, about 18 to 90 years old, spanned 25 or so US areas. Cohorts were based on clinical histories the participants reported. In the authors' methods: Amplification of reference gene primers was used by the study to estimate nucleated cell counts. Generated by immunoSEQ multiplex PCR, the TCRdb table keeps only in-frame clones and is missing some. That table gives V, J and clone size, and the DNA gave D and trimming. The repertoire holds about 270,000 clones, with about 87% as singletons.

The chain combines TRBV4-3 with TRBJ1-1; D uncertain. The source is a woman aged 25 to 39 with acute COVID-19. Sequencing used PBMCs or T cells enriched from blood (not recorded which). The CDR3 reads CASSQDHHPNTEAFF. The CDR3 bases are TGCGCCAGCAGCCAAGATCATCATCCGAACACTGAAGCTTTCTTT.